This TCR beta chain was captured by sequencing in a study of radiotherapy plus CTLA-4 blockade in lung cancer. Study-wide background: Among all patients, roughly 17% showed objective responses, while roughly 30% had disease control.

There are 12 residues in the CDR3. Trimming removed 5 bases from V and 7 bases from J, with 8 bases in between. Germline assignment: CDR1 LNHDA and CDR2 SQIVND (reference sequence). TCRdb's table, derived via immunoSEQ multiplex PCR, lists solely in-frame clones and lacks some. The sample has 75,000 or so clones, around 73% seen once. About this clone: No antigen is known for it.

Points from the study as a whole: TCR clones of tumor origin grew in blood after radiotherapy plus ipilimumab. Reports state that early shifts in blood T cell clones, with interferon-beta, best predicted response.

Enrolled patients, whose metastatic non-small-cell lung cancer was chemo-refractory, received focal radiation plus CTLA-4 blockade with ipilimumab. Here the sequenced sample was peripheral blood, taken from a patient treated with radiotherapy plus ipilimumab. This TCR came from a human donor with non-small cell lung cancer who had a complete response to radiotherapy plus ipilimumab. The chain combines TRBV19 with TRBJ2-2; possible D gene TRBD2, 6 bases. The CDR3 region has the DNA TGTGCCAGTAGTCTGCGGGGCGGGGAGCTGTTTTTT. It codes for CASSLRGGELFF. Complete variable domain (other parts from reference TRBV19 and TRBJ2-2): DGGITQSPKYLFRKEGQNVTLSCEQNLNHDAMYWYRQDPGQGLRLIYYSQIVNDFQKGDIAEGYSVSREKKESFPLTVTSAQKNPTAFYLCASSLRGGELFFGEGSRLTVL.